Included here is one T cell receptor (beta chain) sequence, with context. Its antigen remains unidentified. There are no base qualities to consult, and no much larger clone falls within one base. The donors were healthy, HIV-negative adults with no recently reported acute infections or vaccinations. Every donor was a Caucasian adult living in Nashville, Tennessee, USA. CD4+ T cells were enriched by magnetic negative selection; naive cells were then positively selected on CD45RA, and the negative fraction formed the memory subset. Blood was collected by leukapheresis, and PBMCs were isolated by Ficoll-Histopaque density gradient centrifugation and then cryopreserved in liquid nitrogen vapor phase. Analytical flow cytometry was used to check the purity and quantity of every magnetically sorted T cell population. Each sorted fraction had its genomic DNA isolated and then quantified by UV absorbance on a Nanodrop 2000c.

The data stem from a study of shared clonotypes between healthy human individuals (dated by TCRdb to 2019 to 2021). Background on the whole study: Three men and a couple of women, aged 18 to 49 years, made up the cohort. Blood TCR repertoires of a handful of healthy adults were deeply sequenced to estimate repertoire size and the extent of clonotype sharing between individuals. For each donor, three plates each were used for CD4 naive and CD4 memory, two plates were used for CD8 naive, and one plate was used for CD8 memory. Per donor, leukapheresis produced somewhere between about 0.85 and 10 billion PBMCs. Different laboratories and diverse techniques were used to prepare libraries and sequence TCR repertoires, to increase sequencing depth and limit assay-specific biases.

Using the deep immunoSEQ assay, multiplex PCR amplified TCR CDR3 regions from genomic DNA. Genomic DNA extracted from each cell subset was distributed evenly over all wells of several immunoSEQ 96-well plates, and each plate served as one replicate. For sorted subsets, each replicate PCR was loaded with about 200 ng genomic DNA, equivalent to 25,000 to 30,000 T cell genomes. Purified libraries were measured with a Qubit 3.0 fluorometer, size-checked on a Bioanalyzer 2100, and measured again with the KAPA Library Quantification kit. Each immunoSEQ 96-well plate was sequenced on its own single-read 150-cycle Illumina NextSeq 550 flow cell. The original pipeline was this. The immunoSEQ output contained only junctional sequences without quality scores, so filtering could not match that applied to full-length reads. To assign V/J genes and CDR3, sequences were annotated against IMGT germline references using PyIR, a Python wrapper for IgBLAST v1.9. Any read was removed if the V/J assignment was weak (E-value above 1e-6), the CDR3 was missing, or the read contained stop codons, out-of-frame junctions, or ambiguous translated residues. V3J clonotypes were defined by identical inferred V gene, J gene, and CDR3 amino acid sequence. The percentage overlap between two repertoires was calculated by dividing the number of shared unique clonotypes by the size of the smaller repertoire. Repertoire richness was assessed with RTK rarefaction, the Chao1 estimator, and Recon v2.1 estimates of unobserved clonotypes. OLGA was used to compute generation probabilities for all TCRbeta clonotypes that the gDNA method yielded from a few donors. TCRdb obtained this table from immuneACCESS and retained in-frame rearrangements with V and J assigned. These tables miss some clones; where compared with another copy, unresolved V genes account for less than half of the shortfall, and the remainder is unexplained. That table is the source of V, J and clone size, and D and trimming were worked out from the DNA. The sample contains more than 2,000,000 clones, approximately 93% of them found a single time. The biggest ten clones account for about 0.37% of the sample.

Broader findings and caveats from the paper: Pairwise subsampling led to the expectation that sequencing depth would affect the degree of clonotype sharing among donors. Incomplete sequencing was indicated by rarefaction of sorted-subset datasets, despite the large sequencing depth. When a handful of donors were compared, the shared fraction of clonotypes was 5% to 6.5% for naive CD4, 3.5% to 4% for naive CD8, more than 2% for memory CD4, and approximately 0.4% for memory CD8. Larger estimated clonotype richness was generally found for naive subsets than for memory subsets. Compared with non-shared clonotypes, clonotypes shared by all four sorted-subset donors had higher generation probabilities. Because the study included only a small number of donors, the genetic and exposure-history diversity represented was limited. Sampling was restricted to blood, and TCR repertoires in tissue are likely to differ from TCR repertoires in blood.

Sequences were obtained from naive CD4+ T cells from PBMCs. What this sample's cell subset or site label stands for: CD45RA+ positively selected. The TCR sequence derives from a man aged 18 to 29 in good health. Some clones in this sample may be carry-over from other donors' samples.

The CDR3 amino acid sequence is: CASSQAGGNQPQHF. The DNA reads as follows: TGTGCCAGCAGCCAAGCAGGGGGCAATCAGCCCCAGCATTTT. This chain is built from TRBV4-2 and TRBJ1-5; TRBD1 is a weak D gene call, 6 bases matching. From the cysteine through the phenylalanine, the CDR3 covers 14 amino acids. Just CDR3 DNA is preserved here, 42 bases in frame from base 1. The V end loses 1 base and the J end loses 2 bases, and a stretch of 6 bases separates them. The germline V gene provides CDR1 LGHNA and CDR2 YNFKEQ.